The 32 T cell receptor beta chains listed next were all sequenced from one sample in a study of shared clonotypes between healthy human individuals (dated by TCRdb to 2019 to 2021). Library preparation used the immunoSEQ multiplex PCR assay. This immuneACCESS table, as held by TCRdb, lists in-frame sequences with V and J called but not all clones. Of the missing ones, under half trace to an unresolved V gene in checked studies; the others have no known cause. The table for this sample lists about 2 million clones; about 95% of them were counted only once. The ten most abundant clones make up more than 0.1% of the sample. Input material: naive CD4+ T cells sorted from blood. The sample's cell subset or site, from its label and the paper: CD45RA+ positively selected. The receptors originated from a man between 18 and 35 years old in good health.

This chain links TRBV11-2 with TRBJ1-5, with a tentative D call TRBD1 (6 bases). V was pared by 3 bases and J by 4 bases, with 7 bases between. The germline gives CDR1 SGHAT, CDR2 FQNNGV. This CDR3 has 13 amino acids. The CDR3 DNA sequence: TGTGCCAGCAGCTTCCAGGGGAATCAGCCCCAGCATTTT. Translation: CASSFQGNQPQHF.

The genes are TRBV4-1 and TRBJ2-1; 13 nucleotides match TRBD2. The CDR3 runs 18 residues. Germline lookup yields CDR1 MGHRA and CDR2 YSYEKL. The J segment lost 8 bases and the V segment lost 4 bases, leaving 14 bases of the junction unmatched. The DNA of the CDR3 is TGCGCCAGCAGCCCCGGACTAGCGGGAGTAGGGTCAGTCTATGAGCAGTTCTTC. Its protein product is CASSPGLAGVGSVYEQFF.

The chain recombines TRBV6-6 with TRBJ2-3, with TRBD2 identical over 9 bases. Germline trimming cut 6 bases from V and 4 bases from J; bases unmatched to any gene: 11. The germline V gene encodes CDR1 MNHNY and CDR2 SVGAGI (reference sequence). The CDR3 spans 16 residues. CDR3 residues: CASSREGGRVSDTQYF. The DNA of the CDR3 is TGTGCCAGCAGCCGGGAGGGCGGGAGGGTGTCAGATACGCAGTATTTT.

This clone was recorded only once. Other DNA sequences from this sample encode an identical CDR3 as well. The gene calls are TRBV7-2 and TRBJ1-5, with TRBD1 as a possible D gene (6 bases). The CDR3 spans 15 residues. The V gene's germline CDR1 is SGHTA and CDR2 FQGNSA. The V end lost 0 bases, the J end lost 3 bases, and 9 bases lay between the germline ends. Here the CDR3 reads CASSLAQGNNQPQHF. The CDR3, as DNA: TGTGCCAGCAGCTTAGCACAGGGTAACAATCAGCCCCAGCATTTT.

The chain couples TRBV5-1 to TRBJ2-3, with 7 bases lining up with TRBD1. V gave up 5 bases and J gave up 0 bases; unmatched junction bases: 3. This CDR3 comprises 14 residues. Per germline, CDR1 SGHRS and CDR2 YFSETQ. CDR3 protein: CASRPQGSTDTQYF. CDR3 bases: TGCGCCAGCAGACCACAGGGGAGCACAGATACGCAGTATTTT.

CDR3 residues: CASSLATSNTEAFF. The DNA for the CDR3 is TGTGCCAGCAGCTTGGCGACTTCGAACACTGAAGCTTTCTTT. V and J are TRBV5-5 and TRBJ1-1; D unclear. Germline V gene lookup returns CDR1 SGHKS and CDR2 YYEKEE (reference sequence). The CDR3 covers 14 residues. V dropped 0 bases and J dropped 1 base, with 7 bases sitting between them.

The genes are TRBV6-5 and TRBJ2-1; D call uncertain. Germline CDR1 and CDR2: MNHEY and SVGAGI. The CDR3 spans 9 residues. V dropped 10 bases and J dropped 8 bases, with 6 bases sitting between them. This chain's CDR3 is CAIRDEQFF. CDR3 bases: TGTGCCATCCGGGATGAGCAGTTCTTC.

The chain is built from TRBV11-2 and TRBJ2-7; D is possibly TRBD1 (6 bases). The germline V and J ends were trimmed by 5 bases and 2 bases, with 10 bases remaining between them. The CDR3 contains 13 residues. The germline gives CDR1 SGHAT, CDR2 FQNNGV. CDR3 DNA: TGTGCCAGCAGCCCGGACAGAACCTACGAGCAGTACTTC. Its translation: CASSPDRTYEQYF.

This clone was observed once. The rearrangement joins TRBV2 to TRBJ1-1; the D gene is possibly TRBD1 (6 bases). Trimming removed 7 bases at V and 7 bases at J, with 16 bases between. Germline lookup yields CDR1 SNHLY and CDR2 FYNNEI. The CDR3 contains 13 residues. In DNA, the CDR3 is TGTGCCAGCACGGAGCAGGGGTGGGGTGAAGCTTTCTTT. It translates to CASTEQGWGEAFF. Together with reference TRBV2 and TRBJ1-1, the CDR3 gives the full variable domain: EPEVTQTPSHQVTQMGQEVILRCVPISNHLYFYWYRQILGQKVEFLVSFYNNEISEKSEIFDDQFSVERPDGSNFTLKIRSTKLEDSAMYFCASTEQGWGEAFFGQGTRLTVV.

This chain connects TRBV7-9 to TRBJ1-1; 9 bases agree with TRBD1. Per germline, CDR1 SEHNR and CDR2 FQNEAQ (reference sequence). This CDR3 comprises 16 residues. Germline trimming cut 5 bases from V and 1 base from J; bases unmatched to any gene: 8. CDR3 in amino acids: CASSQATGGSNTEAFF. For the CDR3, the DNA is TGTGCCAGCAGCCAAGCGACAGGGGGTTCGAACACTGAAGCTTTCTTT.

The chain employs TRBV9 and TRBJ1-1; D is unresolved. V was shortened by 4 bases and J by 1 base, with 14 bases between the two germline ends. The CDR3 contains 15 residues. Per the germline V gene, CDR1 is SGDLS and CDR2 is YYNGEE. CDR3 amino acids: CASSPPGGKNTEAFF. CDR3 DNA sequence: TGTGCCAGCAGCCCCCCAGGTGGGAAGAACACTGAAGCTTTCTTT.

Remarks on this clone: A clone one base away is much larger, so this may be a read error. Other DNA sequences of this sample code for an identical CDR3. The V gene is TRBV7-9, the J gene TRBJ1-1; perhaps TRBD1 as D (6 bases). Germline V gives CDR1 SEHNR, CDR2 FQNEAQ (reference sequence). V was pared by 6 bases and J by 1 base, with 9 bases between. The CDR3 contains 13 residues. CDR3 residues: CASSTRGNTEAFF. In nucleotides, the CDR3 is TGTGCCAGCAGTACCAGGGGGAACACTGAAGCTTTCTTT. The entire variable domain, with the rest obtained from reference TRBV7-9 and TRBJ1-1, is as follows: DTGVSQNPRHKITKRGQNVTFRCDPISEHNRLYWYRQTLGQGPEFLTYFQNEAQLEKSRLLSDRFSAERPKGSFSTLEIQRTEQGDSAMYLCASSTRGNTEAFFGQGTRLTVV.

The chain links TRBV28 to TRBJ1-5, with D possibly TRBD1 on 5 matching bases. The length of the CDR3 is 13 residues. Trimming shortened V by 3 bases and J by 7 bases, and 10 bases separated the two germline ends. Germline CDR1 and CDR2: MDHEN and SYDVKM. CDR3 region: CASSLGGKQPQHF. The CDR3 DNA follows: TGTGCCAGCAGTTTGGGGGGGAAACAGCCCCAGCATTTT.

The V and J genes are TRBV28 and TRBJ2-4, with no clear D. Deletions cut 5 bases from V and 3 bases from J, with 14 bases between. This CDR3 comprises 15 residues. The germline gives CDR1 MDHEN, CDR2 SYDVKM. CDR3 loop: CASSPPPVGKNIQYF. DNA of the CDR3: TGTGCCAGCAGTCCCCCGCCGGTTGGCAAAAACATTCAGTACTTC.

This chain uses TRBV6-6 with TRBJ1-4, with D unclear. CDR1 and CDR2 from the germline V gene are MNHNY and SVGAGI (reference sequence). V dropped 2 bases and J dropped 7 bases, with 11 bases sitting between them. The length of the CDR3 is 14 residues. DNA for the CDR3: TGTGCCAGCAGTTACGAACGGGCGACTGAAAAACTGTTTTTT. This sequence encodes CASSYERATEKLFF.

J is TRBJ1-2 and V is TRBV4-1; D remains unclear. The CDR3 loop spans 14 amino acids. Germline CDR1 and CDR2: MGHRA and YSYEKL. The germline V and J ends were trimmed by 0 bases and 3 bases, with 8 bases remaining between them. The CDR3 region has the DNA TGCGCCAGCAGCCAAGATTGGGGAGACTATGGCTACACCTTC. Encoded protein: CASSQDWGDYGYTF.

This chain joins TRBV27 and TRBJ2-1, with D tentatively TRBD2 (7 bases). This CDR3 is 14 amino acids long. Per the germline V gene, CDR1 is MNHEY and CDR2 is SMNVEV (reference sequence). V dropped 5 bases and J dropped 7 bases, with 15 bases sitting between them. The CDR3 protein is CASSGGLGGNEQFF. The CDR3 region has the DNA TGTGCCAGCAGTGGAGGACTAGGGGGTAATGAGCAGTTCTTC.

V is TRBV7-2 and J is TRBJ2-2; maybe TRBD1 (6 bases). This CDR3 is built from 17 residues. V was clipped by 2 bases and J by 0 bases, with 13 bases between them. Germline-derived CDR1 and CDR2 are SGHTA and FQGNSA. CDR3 nucleotides: TGTGCCAGCAGCTTACCCCCGGGACATACGAACACCGGGGAGCTGTTTTTT. It is translated as CASSLPPGHTNTGELFF.

This chain joins TRBV2 and TRBJ1-5, with TRBD1 matching 10 bases. The V gene end was trimmed by 7 bases and the J gene end by 6 bases; junction bases not matched to a gene: 6. The CDR3 is made up of 14 amino acids. The germline CDR1 and CDR2 sequences are SNHLY and FYNNEI. The DNA of the CDR3 is TGTGCCAGCACCCGGGACAGGGGAAGTCAGCCCCAGCATTTT. It translates to CASTRDRGSQPQHF.

This chain joins TRBV11-2 and TRBJ2-7; the D gene is possibly TRBD2 (5 bases). The germline V gene has CDR1 SGHAT and CDR2 FQNNGV. V was clipped by 1 base and J by 5 bases, with 12 bases between them. This CDR3 contains 14 residues. The CDR3 is CASSLAGNINEQYF. The CDR3 coding sequence is TGTGCCAGCAGCTTAGCCGGGAACATCAACGAGCAGTACTTC.

The V gene is TRBV6-5, the J gene TRBJ1-1; D gene ambiguous. V dropped 4 bases and J dropped 1 base, with 7 bases sitting between them. Germline lookup yields CDR1 MNHEY and CDR2 SVGAGI. There are 13 residues in the CDR3. CDR3 amino acids: CASSFLRNTEAFF. DNA for the CDR3: TGTGCCAGCAGTTTTCTTAGGAACACTGAAGCTTTCTTT.

The CDR3 reads CASSIDREYHEQYF. CDR3 nucleotides: TGTGCCAGTAGTATAGATCGCGAGTACCACGAGCAGTACTTC. The chain has TRBV19 and TRBJ2-7; D is unclear. This CDR3 region has 14 residues. Germline CDR1 and CDR2: LNHDA and SQIVND (reference sequence). V lost 0 bases and J 5 bases, leaving 11 bases between the germline ends.

Comment on this clone: Other DNA sequences of this sample code for an identical CDR3. The genes are TRBV5-4 and TRBJ2-3; 11 positions match TRBD2. Germline V gene sequence: CDR1 SGHNT, CDR2 YYREEE (reference sequence). The CDR3 is 13 amino acids. V was pared by 7 bases and J by 5 bases, with 3 bases of the junction left unmatched. The CDR3 is CASSLAGGDTQYF. The CDR3 DNA reads TGTGCCAGCTCCCTAGCGGGAGGAGATACGCAGTATTTT.

The chain carries TRBV30 and TRBJ1-1; D remains unclear. Germline-derived CDR1 and CDR2 are GTSNPN and SVGIG (reference sequence). The CDR3 length is 14 residues. Trimming took 0 bases from V and 4 from J, leaving 12 bases between them. The CDR3: CAWSVAGGSTEAFF. The CDR3 DNA reads TGTGCCTGGAGTGTAGCGGGAGGGTCCACTGAAGCTTTCTTT.

CDR3 in amino acids: CASSLQGSKTQYF. The CDR3 DNA is TGTGCCAGCAGTCTCCAAGGGTCTAAGACCCAGTACTTC. The chain recombines TRBV27 with TRBJ2-5; no reliable D call. The V and J ends lost 5 bases and 6 bases respectively, with 13 bases between them. The germline V gene encodes CDR1 MNHEY and CDR2 SMNVEV (reference sequence). The CDR3 totals 13 residues.

This chain uses TRBV6-5 with TRBJ1-3; 8 nucleotides agree with TRBD1. Germline CDR1 and CDR2: MNHEY and SVGAGI. V dropped 4 bases and J dropped 0; count of bases not matched to a gene: 5. CDR3 length: 16 amino acids. DNA of the CDR3: TGTGCCAGCAGTTCGACAGGGGCCATCTCTGGAAACACCATATATTTT. Protein: CASSSTGAISGNTIYF.

This clone was seen once. Here the CDR3 reads CARSGSTDTQYF. DNA for the CDR3: TGTGCCAGAAGCGGGAGCACAGATACGCAGTATTTT. V and J are TRBV19 and TRBJ2-3, with a weak D call TRBD2 (6 bases). Germline V lookup: CDR1 LNHDA, CDR2 SQIVND (reference sequence). V was shortened by 9 bases and J by 0 bases, with 7 bases between the two germline ends. The CDR3 is made up of 12 amino acids.

This clone was observed a single time. The chain recombines TRBV5-1 with TRBJ2-2; D not certain. This CDR3 comprises 15 residues. Germline V gene lookup returns CDR1 SGHRS and CDR2 YFSETQ. Trimming pared 3 bases from V and 7 bases from J, leaving 16 bases between. This CDR3 is CASSYPVMDGGELFF. The CDR3 DNA follows: TGCGCCAGCAGCTACCCGGTAATGGATGGCGGGGAGCTGTTTTTT.

This rearrangement joins TRBV7-9 to TRBJ2-1; no definite D call. CDR1 and CDR2 from the germline V gene are SEHNR and FQNEAQ (reference sequence). This CDR3 is built from 11 residues. The ends were cut back, 3 bases at V and 10 bases at J, with 7 bases in the middle. The chain's CDR3 is CASSFGSEQFF. The CDR3 DNA follows: TGTGCCAGCAGCTTCGGAAGCGAGCAGTTCTTC. The full variable domain, its missing parts supplied by reference TRBV7-9 and TRBJ2-1, is DTGVSQNPRHKITKRGQNVTFRCDPISEHNRLYWYRQTLGQGPEFLTYFQNEAQLEKSRLLSDRFSAERPKGSFSTLEIQRTEQGDSAMYLCASSFGSEQFFGPGTRLTVL.

The CDR3 DNA follows: TGCGCCAGCAGCTTGGATACGGGTGACAAAAACATTCAGTACTTC. It specifies CASSLDTGDKNIQYF. The chain couples TRBV5-1 to TRBJ2-4, with D uncertain. CDR1 and CDR2 (germline): SGHRS, YFSETQ. With 0 bases removed from V and 3 bases from J, the gap between germline ends came to 10 bases. The CDR3 is 15 amino acids.

The rearrangement joins TRBV5-4 to TRBJ2-7; 9 bases match TRBD1. V dropped 2 bases and J dropped 3; count of bases not matched to a gene: 6. Germline CDR1 is SGHNT and CDR2 is YYREEE (reference sequence). CDR3 size: 15 residues. In nucleotides, the CDR3 is TGTGCCAGCAGCTTCGCGGGACAGGGAGTCTACGAGCAGTACTTC. This gives the protein CASSFAGQGVYEQYF.

Turning to this clone: Distinct nucleotide sequences in the sample also encode this CDR3. The gene calls are TRBV29-1 and TRBJ1-1, with TRBD1 identical over 7 bases. Germline assignment: CDR1 SQVTM and CDR2 ANQGSEA. This CDR3 has 14 residues. Germline trimming cut 1 base from V and 1 base from J; bases unmatched to any gene: 3. As DNA, the CDR3 is TGCAGCGTTGAAGTTGGGACAGCGAACACTGAAGCTTTCTTT. It codes for CSVEVGTANTEAFF.